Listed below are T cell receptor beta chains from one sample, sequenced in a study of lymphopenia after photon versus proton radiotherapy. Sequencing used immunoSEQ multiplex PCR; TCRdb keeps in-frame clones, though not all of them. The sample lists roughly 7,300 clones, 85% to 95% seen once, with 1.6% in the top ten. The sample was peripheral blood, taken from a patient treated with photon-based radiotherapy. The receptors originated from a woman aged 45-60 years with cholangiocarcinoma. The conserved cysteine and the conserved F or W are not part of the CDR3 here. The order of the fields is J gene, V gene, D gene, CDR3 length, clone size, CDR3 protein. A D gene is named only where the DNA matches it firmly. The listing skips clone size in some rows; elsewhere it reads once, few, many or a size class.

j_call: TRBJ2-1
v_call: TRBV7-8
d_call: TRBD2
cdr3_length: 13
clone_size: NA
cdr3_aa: ASIGTSGGNNEQF

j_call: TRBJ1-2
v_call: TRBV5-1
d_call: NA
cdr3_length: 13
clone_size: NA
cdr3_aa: ASSLDSPFADGYT

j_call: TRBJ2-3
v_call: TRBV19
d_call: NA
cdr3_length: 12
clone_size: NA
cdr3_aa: ASRSTGDTDTQY

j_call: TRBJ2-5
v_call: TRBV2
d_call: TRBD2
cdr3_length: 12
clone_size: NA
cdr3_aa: ASRQRGGRETQY

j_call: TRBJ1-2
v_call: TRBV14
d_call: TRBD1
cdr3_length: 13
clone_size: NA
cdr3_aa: ASSPLQGWAYGYT

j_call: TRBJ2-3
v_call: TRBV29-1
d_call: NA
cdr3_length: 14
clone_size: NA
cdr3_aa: SAAASNLRGYDTQY

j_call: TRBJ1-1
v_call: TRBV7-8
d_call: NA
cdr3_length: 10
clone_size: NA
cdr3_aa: ASSLYRTEAF

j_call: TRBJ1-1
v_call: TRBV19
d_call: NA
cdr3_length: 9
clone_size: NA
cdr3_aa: ASSMGPEAF

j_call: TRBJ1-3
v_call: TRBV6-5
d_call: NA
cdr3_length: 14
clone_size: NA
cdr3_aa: ASSYSGGAGGNTIY

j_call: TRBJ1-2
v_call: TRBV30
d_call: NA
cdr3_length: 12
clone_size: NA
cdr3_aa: AWQPALRVNGYT

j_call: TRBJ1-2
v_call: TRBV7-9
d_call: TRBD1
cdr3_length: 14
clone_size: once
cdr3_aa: ASSLVPGTGVAGYT

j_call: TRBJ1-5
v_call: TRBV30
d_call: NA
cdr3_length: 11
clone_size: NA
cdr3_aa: AWSSLGNQPQH

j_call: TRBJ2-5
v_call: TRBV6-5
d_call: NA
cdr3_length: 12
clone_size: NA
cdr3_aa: ASSYTGMVETQY

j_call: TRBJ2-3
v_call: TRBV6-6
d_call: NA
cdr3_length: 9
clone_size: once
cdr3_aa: ASGGTDTQY

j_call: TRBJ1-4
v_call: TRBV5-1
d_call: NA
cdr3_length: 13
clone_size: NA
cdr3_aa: ASSLSGATNEKLF

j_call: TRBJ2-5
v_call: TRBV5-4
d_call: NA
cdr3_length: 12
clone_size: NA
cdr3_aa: ASSPPLDQETQY

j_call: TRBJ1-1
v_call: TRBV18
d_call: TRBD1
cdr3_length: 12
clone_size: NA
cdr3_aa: ASSPGTGLVEAF

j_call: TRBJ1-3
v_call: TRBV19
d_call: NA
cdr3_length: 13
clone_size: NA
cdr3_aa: ASSMIRGSGNTIY